This is a list of T cell receptor beta chains from one sample in a study of cytomegalovirus exposure and HLA in healthy donors. Method: immunoSEQ multiplex PCR; TCRdb's copy keeps in-frame clones and lacks some. The repertoire consists of fewer than 200,000 clones, with approximately 81% occurring once and the leading ten covering around 2.5%. The sample taken for sequencing was PBMCs. Every receptor here comes from a man aged 25-45 years in good health and CMV-seropositive. CDR3s include the opening cysteine and the closing phenylalanine or tryptophan.

v_call,j_call,cdr3_length,cdr3_aa
TRBV10-3,TRBJ1-2,12,CAISGTAYGYTF
TRBV19,TRBJ2-5,13,CASSRTGEETQYF
TRBV18,TRBJ1-6,16,CASSPATNSYNSPLHF
TRBV9,TRBJ2-3,15,CASSAPRQGKDTQYF